This TCR beta chain is from a study of cytomegalovirus exposure and HLA in healthy donors. PCR primers comprised 60 Vbeta and 13 Jbeta primers. Libraries were prepared by immunoSEQ multiplex PCR; TCRdb keeps only in-frame clonotypes and omits some of them. This table holds approximately 110,000 clones, about 83% found once. Study-wide results and caveats: Later on, an analysis tied over 15,000 TCR beta sequences to HLA alleles at 0.05 false discovery rate.

Concerning this clone itself: The antigen is unknown.

Trimming removed 4 bases at V and 2 bases at J, with 9 bases between. The CDR3 sequence is 13 residues long. Germline loops: CDR1 SGHTA, CDR2 FQGTGA. The sequenced material came from PBMCs. The source is a man aged 18 to 35 in good health and CMV-seronegative. The chain links TRBV7-3 to TRBJ2-7; D perhaps matches TRBD1 (6 bases). This CDR3 reads CASSSGVTYEQYF. The CDR3 nucleotides are TGTGCCAGCAGCTCAGGGGTCACCTACGAGCAGTACTTC. Full variable domain (missing parts from reference TRBV7-3 and TRBJ2-7): GAGVSQTPSNKVTEKGKYVELRCDPISGHTALYWYRQSLGQGPEFLIYFQGTGAADDSGLPNDRFFAVRPEGSVSTLKIQRTERGDSAVYLCASSSGVTYEQYFGPGTRLTVT.